These 25 T cell receptor beta chains originate from one sample sequenced in a study of monozygotic twins with inflammatory bowel disease. With the 5' RACE reads reprocessed, TCRdb shows one record per CDR3 protein and no DNA. Recorded for this sample: roughly 90,000 distinct CDR3 sequences. Material: blood. Receptors originate from a human donor with ulcerative colitis or Crohn's disease, or a healthy co-twin of an affected twin (not recorded which).

The chain uses TRBV19 and TRBJ2-3. Germline V CDR1 and CDR2: LNHDA, SQIVND (reference sequence). The CDR3 is 12 residues long. CDR3 sequence reads: CASSIGTDTQYF.

CDR3 residues: CASSPLPGQGQETQYF. V and J are TRBV14 and TRBJ2-5; the D gene TCRdb calls, TRBD1, cannot be checked with no DNA. The CDR3 length is 16 residues. CDR1 and CDR2 (germline): SGHDN, FVKESK. Filled out from reference TRBV14 and TRBJ2-5, the complete variable domain reads EAGVTQFPSHSVIEKGQTVTLRCDPISGHDNLYWYRRVMGKEIKFLLHFVKESKQDESGMPNNRFLAERTGGTYSTLKVQPAELEDSGVYFCASSPLPGQGQETQYFGPGTRLLVL.

The chain recombines TRBV15 with TRBJ2-3; TCRdb proposes TRBD1, but this gene call is untestable without DNA. The CDR3 has 16 amino acids. The germline V gene has CDR1 LNHNV and CDR2 YYDKDF (reference sequence). The CDR3 reads CATSREGQGGTDTQYF. Full variable domain (remainder filled in from reference TRBV15 and TRBJ2-3): DAMVIQNPRYQVTQFGKPVTLSCSQTLNHNVMYWYQQKSSQAPKLLFHYYDKDFNNEADTPDNFQSRRPNTSFCFLDIRSPGLGDTAMYLCATSREGQGGTDTQYFGPGTRLTVL.

The V call is TRBV5-1, the J call TRBJ1-1. This CDR3 comprises 16 residues. Looked up from germline, CDR1 is SGHRS and CDR2 is YFSETQ. This CDR3 is CASKQFQGMRNTEAFF.

This chain links TRBV11-2 with TRBJ2-5; TCRdb returns TRBD2, unconfirmable since there is no DNA. The CDR3 is made up of 15 amino acids. Per germline, CDR1 SGHAT and CDR2 FQNNGV. The CDR3 loop reads CASSSSTSAWETQYF.

The genes are TRBV7-2 and TRBJ1-2; the TCRdb D gene call, TRBD1, has no DNA to confirm it. This CDR3 region has 15 residues. From germline, CDR1 is SGHTA and CDR2 FQGNSA. The CDR3 sequence is CASSLGAGVYYGYTF. Filled out from reference TRBV7-2 and TRBJ1-2, the complete variable domain reads GAGVSQSPSNKVTEKGKDVELRCDPISGHTALYWYRQSLGQGLEFLIYFQGNSAPDKSGLPSDRFSAERTGGSVSTLTIQRTQQEDSAVYLCASSLGAGVYYGYTFGSGTRLTVV.

This chain uses TRBV7-8 with TRBJ2-7; lacking DNA, the TRBD1 call made by TCRdb goes unchecked. CDR1 is SGHVS and CDR2 is FQNEAQ in the germline V gene. This CDR3 spans 13 amino acids. CDR3 sequence reads: CASSLTQGNEQYF.

The chain is built from TRBV20-1 and TRBJ1-5; the D call of TRBD1 rests on TCRdb alone, since no DNA is present to check it. The CDR3 is 16 residues long. Germline assignment: CDR1 DFQATT and CDR2 SNEGSKA (reference sequence). CDR3 amino acids: CSARDRGTISNQPQHF.

V gene TRBV11-2 combines with J gene TRBJ2-1. Germline lookup yields CDR1 SGHAT and CDR2 FQNNGV. CDR3 length equals 15 residues. The CDR3 loop reads CASSLVYFVGNEQFF.

V is TRBV20-1 and J is TRBJ2-7; TCRdb proposes TRBD1, but this gene call is untestable without DNA. Germline V CDR1 and CDR2: DFQATT, SNEGSKA (reference sequence). CDR3 length: 13 amino acids. The CDR3 region is CSARGTFTYEQYF.

The chain recombines TRBV3-1 with TRBJ1-1. CDR1 is LGHDT, CDR2 YNNKEL, per germline (reference sequence). There are 14 residues in the CDR3. CDR3 protein: CASSQAEGQTEAFF. The variable domain in full, with the rest retrieved from reference TRBV3-1 and TRBJ1-1, is DTAVSQTPKYLVTQMGNDKSIKCEQNLGHDTMYWYKQDSKKFLKIMFSYNNKELIINETVPNRFSPKSPDKAHLNLHINSLELGDSAVYFCASSQAEGQTEAFFGQGTRLTVV.

This chain uses TRBV18 with TRBJ1-1; TCRdb calls TRBD1, which cannot be checked without DNA. The CDR3 loop spans 15 amino acids. Germline CDR1 is KGHSH and CDR2 is LQKENI. CDR3 protein: CASSESAGAYTEAFF.

This rearrangement joins TRBV2 to TRBJ2-1; the D call from TCRdb, TRBD2, cannot be confirmed without DNA. CDR1 and CDR2 (germline): SNHLY, FYNNEI. The CDR3 is 16 amino acids. This CDR3 reads CASSENGAALGNEQFF. Variable domain in full (rest from reference TRBV2 and TRBJ2-1): EPEVTQTPSHQVTQMGQEVILRCVPISNHLYFYWYRQILGQKVEFLVSFYNNEISEKSEIFDDQFSVERPDGSNFTLKIRSTKLEDSAMYFCASSENGAALGNEQFFGPGTRLTVL.

The chain couples TRBV6-5 to TRBJ1-6; TCRdb's assignment of TRBD1 cannot be checked, as there is no DNA. The length of the CDR3 is 18 residues. Germline V gene data show CDR1 as MNHEY and CDR2 as SVGAGI. The CDR3 reads CASSLGGGGLIAKSPLHF.

This chain connects TRBV6-5 to TRBJ1-1; TCRdb returns TRBD1, unconfirmable since there is no DNA. The CDR3 runs 12 residues. From germline, CDR1 is MNHEY and CDR2 SVGAGI. The CDR3 here is CASYTRVTEAFF.

The chain couples TRBV12-3 or TRBV12-4 to TRBJ1-2; absent DNA, TCRdb's TRBD1 call cannot be checked. The CDR3 covers 14 residues. CDR3 in amino acids: CASSRDRKNYGYTF.

The rearrangement uses TRBV5-6 and TRBJ2-1; TCRdb picks TRBD1, but there is no DNA to check that call. This CDR3 contains 16 residues. The germline CDR1 and CDR2 sequences are SGHDT and YYEEEE. The CDR3: CASSLQGWRSLGEQFF.

The chain is built from TRBV19 and TRBJ2-3; TCRdb's D call of TRBD2 is untestable without DNA. This CDR3 is built from 18 residues. Looked up from germline, CDR1 is LNHDA and CDR2 is SQIVND (reference sequence). CDR3 sequence reads: CASSIGLAGGSDTDTQYF.

This chain links TRBV12-3 or TRBV12-4 with TRBJ2-5; TCRdb lists TRBD2, though no DNA is available to test this call. CDR3 length equals 14 residues. The CDR3 region is CASSWRTAQETQYF.

This chain links TRBV3-1 with TRBJ1-4; the TCRdb call, TRBD1, lacks DNA for checking. Germline CDR1 LGHDT, CDR2 YNNKEL (reference sequence). The length of the CDR3 is 16 residues. CDR3 region: CASSQDPDRWYEKLFF.

This chain joins TRBV5-1 and TRBJ2-2; TCRdb reports TRBD1, a call that lacks DNA to check it against. This CDR3 spans 15 amino acids. Germline lookup yields CDR1 SGHRS and CDR2 YFSETQ. The CDR3 protein is CASSLGDRHTGELFF.

This rearrangement joins TRBV14 to TRBJ2-1; TCRdb names TRBD2, which stays unverified in the absence of DNA. The CDR3 runs 16 residues. From germline, CDR1 is SGHDN and CDR2 FVKESK. The CDR3 sequence is CANSLLAGGSYNEQFF.

The chain uses TRBV29-1 and TRBJ2-3; the TCRdb call, TRBD2, lacks DNA for checking. This CDR3 contains 14 residues. Germline CDR1 reads SQVTM; CDR2 reads ANQGSEA. The CDR3 protein is CSVRAAGVSDTQYF.

The rearrangement links TRBV12-3 or TRBV12-4 to TRBJ1-2; no DNA is available, so the TRBD1 call from TCRdb remains unchecked. The CDR3 is 16 amino acids. CDR3 region: CATRNLGQGANYGYTF.

V and J are TRBV12-3 or TRBV12-4 and TRBJ2-3; checking the TCRdb D call of TRBD2 is not possible without DNA. The CDR3 extends over 14 amino acids. The chain's CDR3 is CASTFGGATDTQYF.